One T cell receptor beta chain is described in this entry. Its specificity is unknown. The CDR3 has 12 amino acids. In germline, CDR1 is DFQATT, CDR2 SNEGSKA (reference sequence). With a J-beta primer mix and a sample-barcoded 5' primer, a second PCR ran about 7 to 12 cycles. Each cDNA molecule was tagged by a template-switch adaptor that had 12 random nucleotides. Each CDR3 protein is one row after TCRdb ran MiXCR on the 5' RACE reads. The repertoire holds roughly 790,000 distinct CDR3 sequences, with 43% as singletons. This sample is drawn from a study of blood T cells in healthy people across ages. On the study more broadly: When template switching was applied, about one barcoded beta molecule was captured per two T cells. General observations from the study: From one million sequenced T cells, diversity estimates were lower bounds. TCR beta diversity per million T cells fell roughly linearly with age.

The TCR sequence derives from a woman between 55 and 75 years old in good health. The rearrangement uses TRBV20-1 and TRBJ2-5; 8 bases fit TRBD1. The DNA end is a closer match to TRBJ2-7, so the J assignment may be wrong. Material for sequencing was blood. CDR3 amino acids: CSASAGGHEQYF. In DNA, the CDR3 is TGCAGTGCTAGTGCAGGGGGCCACGAGCAGTACTTC.